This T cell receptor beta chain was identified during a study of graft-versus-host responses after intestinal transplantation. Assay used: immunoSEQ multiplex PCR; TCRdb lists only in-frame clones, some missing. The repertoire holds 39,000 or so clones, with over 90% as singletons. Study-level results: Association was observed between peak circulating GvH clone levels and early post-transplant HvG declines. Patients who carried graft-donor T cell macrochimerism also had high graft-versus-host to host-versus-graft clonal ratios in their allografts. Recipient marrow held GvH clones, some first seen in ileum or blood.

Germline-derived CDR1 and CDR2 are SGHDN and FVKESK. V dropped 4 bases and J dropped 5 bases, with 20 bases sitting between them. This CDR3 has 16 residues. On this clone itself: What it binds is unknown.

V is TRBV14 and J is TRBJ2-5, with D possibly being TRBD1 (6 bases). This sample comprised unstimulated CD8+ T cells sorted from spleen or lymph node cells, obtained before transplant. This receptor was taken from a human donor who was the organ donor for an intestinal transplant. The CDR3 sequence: CASSPGTNVLGETQYF. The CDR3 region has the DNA TGTGCCAGCAGCCCAGGGACAAACGTGCTCGGGGAGACCCAGTACTTC.